This T cell receptor (beta chain) is drawn from a study of control samples from healthy donors and cancer patients. Sequenced by immunoSEQ multiplex PCR; TCRdb stores in-frame clones only, minus some. The sample consists of 190,000 or so clones, roughly 93% of them appearing once. This CDR3 spans 14 amino acids. Per germline, CDR1 SGHDT and CDR2 YYEEEE. The junction had 9 bases not matched to a gene; V was cut back by 4 bases and J by 6 bases. Material: blood. V usage is TRBV5-6 and J usage is TRBJ2-7, with 8 bases fitting TRBD2. The receptor's source is a man aged 18 to 29 in good health. DNA of the CDR3: TGTGCCAGCAGCCACGGAGCGGGGGATGGCGAGCAGTACTTC. Encoded protein: CASSHGAGDGEQYF.